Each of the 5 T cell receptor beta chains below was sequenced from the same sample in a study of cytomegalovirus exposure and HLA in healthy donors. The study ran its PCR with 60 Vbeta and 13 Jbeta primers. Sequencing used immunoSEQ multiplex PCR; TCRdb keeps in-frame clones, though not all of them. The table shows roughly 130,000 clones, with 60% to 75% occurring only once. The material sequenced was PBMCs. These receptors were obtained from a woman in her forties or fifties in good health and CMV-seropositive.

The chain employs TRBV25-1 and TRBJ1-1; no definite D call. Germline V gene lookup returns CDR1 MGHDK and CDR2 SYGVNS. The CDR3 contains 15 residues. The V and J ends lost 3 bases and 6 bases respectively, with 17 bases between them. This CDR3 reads CASSEASGGWAEAFF. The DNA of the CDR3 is TGTGCCAGCAGTGAGGCGAGCGGAGGTTGGGCTGAAGCTTTCTTT. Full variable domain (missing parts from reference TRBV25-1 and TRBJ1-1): EADIYQTPRYLVIGTGKKITLECSQTMGHDKMYWYQQDPGMELHLIHYSYGVNSTEKGDLSSESTVSRIRTEHFPLTLESARPSHTSQYLCASSEASGGWAEAFFGQGTRLTVV.

DNA for the CDR3: TGTGCCATCAGTGACGCGGGGGCTACGAATCAGCCCCAGCATTTT. It encodes CAISDAGATNQPQHF. The genes are TRBV10-3 and TRBJ1-5, with D tentatively TRBD1 (6 bases). Germline V gene data show CDR1 as ENHRY and CDR2 as SYGVKD. V was clipped by 3 bases and J by 4 bases, with 13 bases between them. CDR3 length equals 15 residues.

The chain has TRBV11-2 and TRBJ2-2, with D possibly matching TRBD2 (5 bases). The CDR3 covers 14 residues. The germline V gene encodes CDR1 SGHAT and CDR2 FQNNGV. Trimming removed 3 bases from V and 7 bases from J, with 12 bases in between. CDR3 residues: CASSLVGADGELFF. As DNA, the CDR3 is TGTGCCAGCAGCTTGGTTGGAGCGGACGGGGAGCTGTTTTTT.

CDR3 in DNA: TGTGCCAGCAGCTTAGAGGGGCCCTCGGGGGCCCTCCACTTT. Protein sequence: CASSLEGPSGALHF. The V call is TRBV11-3, the J call TRBJ1-6; D possibly corresponds to TRBD1 (5 bases). The CDR3 is made up of 14 amino acids. CDR1 is SGHNT, CDR2 YENEEA, per germline. Trimming left V 0 bases short and J 14 bases short, with 14 bases between.

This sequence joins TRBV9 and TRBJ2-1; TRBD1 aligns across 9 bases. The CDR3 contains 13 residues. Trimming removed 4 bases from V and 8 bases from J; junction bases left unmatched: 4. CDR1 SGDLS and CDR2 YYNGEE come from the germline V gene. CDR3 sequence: CASSLGQGDEQFF. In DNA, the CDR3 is TGTGCCAGCAGCCTGGGACAGGGCGATGAGCAGTTCTTC.